These 29 T cell receptor beta chains share one sample of origin, sequenced in a study of T cell responses to AZD1222 COVID-19 vaccine. Some clones are missing from TCRdb's copy, which holds only in-frame ones; the method was immunoSEQ multiplex PCR. The table shows around 88,000 clones, with approximately 88% occurring only once. The starting material was peripheral blood, obtained on day 0 of AZD1222 vaccination. These receptors came from an adult in good health.

This clone was counted a single time. The rearrangement uses TRBV13 and TRBJ1-4, with D perhaps matching TRBD1 (6 bases). CDR3 length: 15 amino acids. V dropped 2 bases and J dropped 8 bases, with 15 bases sitting between them. Germline V gene lookup returns CDR1 PRHDT and CDR2 FYEKMQ (reference sequence). This CDR3 is CASSLQPGGVEKLFF. As DNA, the CDR3 is TGTGCCAGCAGCTTACAACCCGGGGGCGTGGAAAAACTGTTTTTT.

This chain uses TRBV3-1 (or the pseudogene TRBV3-2) with TRBJ1-2; no clear D gene. Trimming stripped 5 bases from V and 8 bases from J, with 12 bases between. This CDR3 spans 12 amino acids. Looked up from germline, CDR1 is LGHDT and CDR2 is YNNKEL (reference sequence). CDR3 nucleotide sequence: TGTGCCAGCAGCGTCGACGTGGGCGGCTACACCTTC. This gives the protein CASSVDVGGYTF.

The CDR3, as DNA: TGCGCCAGCAGCTTGGAGGGCGGGGTGCGGGAGCAGTACTTC. This encodes CASSLEGGVREQYF. This chain uses TRBV5-1 with TRBJ2-7, with D maybe TRBD2 (6 bases). V dropped 0 bases and J dropped 7 bases, with 14 bases sitting between them. CDR1 SGHRS and CDR2 YFSETQ come from the germline V gene. CDR3 length equals 14 residues.

This clone was recorded a few times. The chain couples TRBV2 to TRBJ1-5; D is unresolved. Germline lookup yields CDR1 SNHLY and CDR2 FYNNEI. The CDR3 contains 18 residues. With 10 bases removed from V and 0 bases from J, the gap between germline ends came to 25 bases. The CDR3 protein is CATAPRFPPFYSNQPQHF. CDR3 DNA: TGTGCCACCGCCCCCCGGTTCCCTCCTTTTTATAGCAATCAGCCCCAGCATTTT.

V and J are TRBV27 and TRBJ1-5, with 11 bases lining up with TRBD1. With 6 bases clipped from V and 6 bases from J, the junction kept 4 bases outside the gene matches. The CDR3 is 14 residues long. Germline CDR1 and CDR2: MNHEY and SMNVEV (reference sequence). CDR3 loop: CASSWGTGGQPQHF. As DNA, the CDR3 is TGTGCCAGCAGCTGGGGGACAGGGGGTCAGCCCCAGCATTTT.

This clone has only a few counts. The rearrangement links TRBV10-3 to TRBJ1-2; D is uncertain. Germline values: CDR1 ENHRY, CDR2 SYGVKD. The CDR3 consists of 13 residues. DNA of the CDR3: TGTGCAGTCCTTAGCCTATCCCTGAATGGCTACACCTTC. Translated: CAVLSLSLNGYTF.

This rearrangement joins TRBV25-1 to TRBJ2-4, with TRBD1 matching over 10 bases. Germline lookup yields CDR1 MGHDK and CDR2 SYGVNS. This CDR3 has 14 residues. With V trimmed by 10 bases and J by 3 bases, 6 bases remained unmatched. CDR3 nucleotides: TGTGCCACGGGGACAGGGGAGGACAAAAACATTCAGTACTTC. Translated, it gives CATGTGEDKNIQYF. The full variable domain, rest sourced from reference TRBV25-1 and TRBJ2-4, is EADIYQTPRYLVIGTGKKITLECSQTMGHDKMYWYQQDPGMELHLIHYSYGVNSTEKGDLSSESTVSRIRTEHFPLTLESARPSHTSQYLCATGTGEDKNIQYFGAGTRLSVL.

This clone showed up just a few times. CDR3 in amino acids: CASSPVSDTQYF. CDR3 nucleotide sequence: TGTGCCAGCAGCCCGGTTTCAGATACGCAGTATTTT. The gene calls are TRBV7-9 and TRBJ2-3; D is undetermined. V lost 5 bases and J lost 4, with 7 bases in between. This CDR3 region has 12 residues. CDR1 is SEHNR, CDR2 FQNEAQ, per germline (reference sequence).

The CDR3 region is CASSYTSGHYGYTF. CDR3 bases: TGTGCCAGCAGTTACACATCGGGTCACTATGGCTACACCTTC. The J gene is TRBJ1-2, the V gene TRBV6-6; no firm D call. Germline assignment: CDR1 MNHNY and CDR2 SVGAGI (reference sequence). V was pared by 2 bases and J by 3 bases, with 10 bases between. The CDR3 runs 14 residues.

This clone was observed once. This rearrangement joins TRBV6-5 to TRBJ1-2; D may be TRBD1 (5 bases). V shed 5 bases and J shed 0 bases, with 10 bases lying between them. The CDR3 covers 14 residues. The V gene's germline CDR1 is MNHEY and CDR2 SVGAGI. The CDR3 reads CASSRDRSNYGYTF. The CDR3 bases are TGTGCCAGCAGTAGGGACCGATCTAACTATGGCTACACCTTC.

The rearrangement links TRBV5-1 to TRBJ2-1; D gene unclear. The CDR3 extends over 12 amino acids. The germline CDR1 and CDR2 sequences are SGHRS and YFSETQ. The V gene lost 0 bases and the J gene lost 7 bases, with 5 bases spanning the gap. In DNA form, the CDR3 reads TGCGCCAGCAGCTTGGATGGGAATGAGCAGTTCTTC. The encoded protein is CASSLDGNEQFF.

This clone is a singleton in its sample. At one end the junction does not follow the germline gene, possibly because of a read error. The J gene is TRBJ2-7, the V gene TRBV27; the D gene is possibly TRBD2 (6 bases). CDR1 is MNHEY and CDR2 is SMNVEV in the germline V gene (reference sequence). This CDR3 has 16 residues. The CDR3 bases are TGTGCCAGCAGGTTATCCCCGGGACTCTCTCCCTACGAGCAGTACTTC. Residues: CASRLSPGLSPYEQYF.

The chain combines TRBV19 with TRBJ1-1; tentatively, D is TRBD1 (5 bases). The CDR3 contains 13 residues. Germline lookup yields CDR1 LNHDA and CDR2 SQIVND (reference sequence). V lost 5 bases to trimming and J lost 6 bases, with 13 bases between them. The CDR3 region has the DNA TGTGCCAGTAGTTCTCAGGGAGCGGCTGAAGCTTTCTTT. Protein sequence: CASSSQGAAEAFF.

The chain links TRBV27 to TRBJ1-6; tentatively, D is TRBD1 (5 bases). Germline-derived CDR1 and CDR2 are MNHEY and SMNVEV (reference sequence). Between the trimmed V and J ends, which lost 4 bases and 7 bases, there was a span of 17 bases. The CDR3 contains 16 residues. CDR3 DNA sequence: TGTGCCAGCAGTTCCTGGGAGACACGGGGCAATTCACCCCTCCACTTT. Residues: CASSSWETRGNSPLHF.

The rearrangement uses TRBV19 and TRBJ2-1; 12 bases match TRBD2. CDR1 LNHDA and CDR2 SQIVND come from the germline V gene (reference sequence). Losses at the gene ends were 4 bases for V and 2 bases for J; bases not matched to a gene: 12. There are 19 residues in the CDR3. The CDR3 coding sequence is TGTGCCAGTAGTAATAGGGGCCTAGCGGGAGGGTCGCCCTACAATGAGCAGTTCTTC. Translating it yields CASSNRGLAGGSPYNEQFF.

The genes are TRBV28 and TRBJ2-5; a possible D gene is TRBD2 (7 bases). The CDR3 is 16 residues long. The V end was cut by 3 bases, the J end by 4 bases, with 18 bases between. Germline V lookup: CDR1 MDHEN, CDR2 SYDVKM. The CDR3 nucleotides are TGTGCCAGCAGTTTCCGCGGGGGCCAGAGGAGAGAGACCCAGTACTTC. Amino acids: CASSFRGGQRRETQYF.

This clone showed up just a few times. The chain carries TRBV12-3 or TRBV12-4 and TRBJ2-1; maybe TRBD2 (5 bases). The CDR3 is 12 amino acids. Deletions cut 2 bases from V and 14 bases from J, with 13 bases between. The DNA of the CDR3 is TGTGCCAGCAGTTTACGGATTGGGGAGAAGTTCTTC. Amino acids: CASSLRIGEKFF.

V gene TRBV28 combines with J gene TRBJ1-6; D ambiguous. Trimming took off 2 bases at V and 7 bases at J, with 12 bases between the two ends. The germline V gene encodes CDR1 MDHEN and CDR2 SYDVKM. CDR3 length equals 15 residues. This CDR3 reads CASSLGLQGNSPLHF. CDR3 nucleotide sequence: TGTGCCAGCAGTTTAGGGTTACAAGGGAATTCACCCCTCCACTTT.

V gene TRBV24-1 combines with J gene TRBJ1-2; D gene ambiguous. This CDR3 comprises 11 residues. V was clipped by 1 base and J by 10 bases, with 6 bases between them. Germline V gene sequence: CDR1 KGHDR, CDR2 SFDVKD. The CDR3 loop is CATSDFGLYTF. The CDR3 DNA follows: TGTGCCACCAGTGATTTTGGCCTCTACACCTTC.

The chain combines TRBV7-2 with TRBJ2-7; TRBD1 might be the D (5 bases). Germline V gene sequence: CDR1 SGHTA, CDR2 FQGNSA. The CDR3 has 13 residues. The germline V and J ends were trimmed by 2 bases and 5 bases, with 10 bases remaining between them. CDR3: CASSLSGWNEQYF. CDR3 nucleotides: TGTGCCAGCAGCTTATCAGGGTGGAACGAGCAGTACTTC.

The rearrangement uses TRBV5-1 and TRBJ1-6, with D possibly being TRBD1 (5 bases). V was shortened by 1 base and J by 4 bases, with 9 bases between the two germline ends. CDR3 length: 15 amino acids. Germline values: CDR1 SGHRS, CDR2 YFSETQ. The CDR3 loop reads CASSLLGDYNSPLHF. The CDR3 DNA follows: TGCGCCAGCAGCTTGTTAGGGGATTATAATTCACCCCTCCACTTT.

This clone was seen a single time. The rearrangement links TRBV5-4 to TRBJ2-7; 8 nucleotides agree with TRBD2. Germline CDR1 reads SGHNT; CDR2 reads YYREEE (reference sequence). Unmatched junction bases numbered 8, after V lost 6 bases and J lost 3 bases. This CDR3 spans 14 amino acids. For the CDR3, the DNA is TGTGCCAGCACCCGGCGGGGGGTAAACTACGAGCAGTACTTC. Translation: CASTRRGVNYEQYF.

J is TRBJ1-2 and V is TRBV4-1; 7 nucleotides line up with TRBD1. Germline V gives CDR1 MGHRA, CDR2 YSYEKL. This CDR3 is 18 amino acids long. V was pared by 0 bases and J by 3 bases, with 13 bases of the junction left unmatched. The CDR3 DNA sequence: TGCGCCAGCAGCCAAGACCCACAGGCCGGACAGGCCGACTATGGCTACACCTTC. The encoded protein is CASSQDPQAGQADYGYTF.

This chain links TRBV28 with TRBJ2-7; D may be TRBD2 (5 bases). The CDR3 runs 13 residues. Germline CDR1 reads MDHEN; CDR2 reads SYDVKM. V gave up 5 bases and J gave up 2 bases, with 10 bases separating them. The CDR3 loop reads CASSPSGTYEQYF. The DNA of the CDR3 is TGTGCCAGCAGTCCATCCGGGACCTACGAGCAGTACTTC.

The chain couples TRBV7-3 to TRBJ1-1, with TRBD1 matching 7 bases. The V gene's germline CDR1 is SGHTA and CDR2 FQGTGA. The J segment lost 4 bases and the V segment lost 5 bases, leaving 4 bases of the junction unmatched. The CDR3 length is 13 residues. The CDR3 spells CASSAQGGTEAFF. CDR3 DNA: TGTGCCAGCAGCGCCCAGGGGGGCACTGAAGCTTTCTTT.

The chain links TRBV18 to TRBJ2-1; 13 nucleotides line up with TRBD2. Trimming took 4 bases from V and 3 from J; bases not matched to a gene: 15. Per the germline V gene, CDR1 is KGHSH and CDR2 is LQKENI. The CDR3 has 20 residues. This CDR3 reads CASSQGIPRLAGGYYNEQFF. The CDR3 bases are TGTGCCAGCTCACAGGGGATCCCCAGACTAGCGGGAGGCTACTACAATGAGCAGTTCTTC.

This clone was recorded a few times. The V call is TRBV5-4, the J call TRBJ1-6, with 11 positions matching TRBD1. The CDR3 spans 15 residues. With V trimmed by 3 bases and J by 8 bases, 4 bases remained unmatched. Germline V gives CDR1 SGHNT, CDR2 YYREEE (reference sequence). The CDR3 protein is CASSSRTGGDSPLHF. The CDR3 nucleotides are TGTGCCAGCAGCTCACGGACAGGGGGCGATTCACCCCTCCACTTT.

The chain links TRBV19 to TRBJ1-5; tentatively, D is TRBD1 (5 bases). This CDR3 region has 14 residues. CDR1 is LNHDA, CDR2 SQIVND, per germline (reference sequence). With 2 bases removed from V and 4 bases from J, the gap between germline ends came to 9 bases. CDR3 region: CASSILDSNQPQHF. CDR3 sequence (DNA): TGTGCCAGTAGTATACTCGACAGTAATCAGCCCCAGCATTTT.

This chain joins TRBV4-1 and TRBJ2-7; D is unresolved. Germline-derived CDR1 and CDR2 are MGHRA and YSYEKL. The CDR3 is 14 amino acids. Trimming removed 1 base from V and 3 bases from J, with 10 bases in between. The CDR3 DNA reads as TGCGCCAGCAGCCAAGTCGATACGGACTACGAGCAGTACTTC. It translates to CASSQVDTDYEQYF.